This T cell receptor (beta chain) stems from a study of CD8 T cells in ankylosing spondylitis. The V end was cut by 1 base, the J end by 0 bases, with 9 bases between. This CDR3 is 15 amino acids long. The germline CDR1 and CDR2 sequences are SGHTA and FQGNSA. This clonotype was counted between two and nine times. Its antigen remains unidentified. Study conclusions and caveats: The study identified a TCR beta motif of about eight highly homologous variants that appeared characteristic of ankylosing spondylitis blood. Relatively scarce in peripheral blood, disease-linked clones were CD8+. Some motif variants were previously reported in reactive arthritis synovial fluid and blood.

Scientists made TCR beta libraries using quantitative 5'-RACE with molecular barcodes. MiXCR was run by TCRdb on the 5' RACE reads, yielding one entry per CDR3 protein. The sample carries about 840,000 distinct CDR3 sequences, roughly 12% recorded once. The TCR comes from a male donor with ankylosing spondylitis. The sequenced material came from blood, either unsorted or a sorted T cell fraction (not recorded which). The chain uses TRBV7-2 and TRBJ1-2; D is undetermined. The CDR3 region is CASSLVAGTNYGYTF. The CDR3 region has the DNA TGTGCCAGCAGCTTAGTCGCCGGCACTAACTATGGCTACACCTTC.